This T cell receptor beta chain was identified in a study of CD8 T cells in ankylosing spondylitis. Germline loops: CDR1 SGHRS, CDR2 YFSETQ. The CDR3 has 14 residues. V lost 4 bases and J lost 2, with 12 bases in between. TCR beta libraries were made by quantitative 5'-RACE with molecular barcodes. MiXCR was run by TCRdb on the 5' RACE reads, yielding one entry per CDR3 protein. Of about 250,000 distinct CDR3 sequences listed, roughly 18% are singletons. Concerning this clonotype: Its target is not known.

General study points: Disease-linked clones had a CD8+ phenotype and relatively low frequency in peripheral blood. A TCR beta motif of several highly homologous variants seemed to mark ankylosing spondylitis blood. Past research had described some motif variants in reactive arthritis synovial fluid and blood.

The chain links TRBV5-1 to TRBJ2-5, with unresolved D. Sequencing was done on a sample of blood, either unsorted or a sorted T cell fraction (not recorded which). The TCR was taken from a male donor with ankylosing spondylitis or in good health (not recorded which). Here the CDR3 reads CASSLNGQQETQYF. CDR3 DNA sequence: TGCGCCAGCAGCCTGAATGGGCAGCAAGAGACCCAGTACTTC.